A selection of T cell receptor beta chains follows, all from one sample in a study of blood T cell repertoires in COVID-19. Some clones are missing from TCRdb's copy, which holds only in-frame ones; the method was immunoSEQ multiplex PCR. The sample has almost 250,000 clones, about 89% seen once; the top ten hold approximately 4.1%. Source material: PBMCs or T cells enriched from blood (not recorded which). The receptors derive from a woman aged 30 to 39 who had recovered from COVID-19. CDR3s include the opening cysteine and the closing phenylalanine or tryptophan. The order of the fields is V gene, D gene, clone size, J gene, CDR3 DNA, CDR3 protein. The D gene is left open where the match is weak. Clone size is not always given. Where it is, it says once, few, many or a class for expanded clones.

TRBV4-1	-	-	TRBJ1-2	TGCGCCAGCAGCCACCCCCCCGGCGGATACAGGAACTATGGCTACACCTTC	CASSHPPGGYRNYGYTF
TRBV9	TRBD1	once	TRBJ2-3	TGTGCCAGCAGCACGAGTTCGGGACAGGGGGCAACAGATACGCAGTATTTT	CASSTSSGQGATDTQYF
TRBV28	TRBD1	-	TRBJ1-5	TGTGCCAGCTGCACAGGGGATCAGCCCCAGCATTTT	CASCTGDQPQHF
TRBV5-6	-	-	TRBJ2-7	TGTGCCAGCAGCCTAGCTACCGGGAGCCTCGAGCAGTACTTC	CASSLATGSLEQYF
TRBV29-1	-	-	TRBJ1-2	TGCAGCGTTTTTAGGGAGCATGGCTACACCTTC	CSVFREHGYTF
TRBV28	TRBD2	-	TRBJ2-1	TGTGCCAGCACCGTGACCGGGACTAGCGGGAGAGGTATCTACAATGAGCAGTTCTTC	CASTVTGTSGRGIYNEQFF
TRBV30	TRBD1	-	TRBJ1-2	TGTGCCTGGACCCCTGACAGGGGCGAATACTATGGCTACACCTTC	CAWTPDRGEYYGYTF
TRBV7-8	TRBD1	-	TRBJ1-5	TGTGCCAGCAACACTAGGGGGCGCAATCAGCCCCAGCATTTT	CASNTRGRNQPQHF
TRBV5-1	TRBD2	-	TRBJ2-3	TGCGCCAGCAGATATAGCGGGAGGGCGCCAGATACGCAGTATTTT	CASRYSGRAPDTQYF
TRBV19	-	-	TRBJ1-2	TGTGCCAGTAGTCCGCGTCACAGGGCGAACTATGGCTACACCTTC	CASSPRHRANYGYTF
TRBV16	-	-	TRBJ1-1	TGTGCCAGCAGCCAAACGGTAAACACTGAAGCTTTCTTT	CASSQTVNTEAFF
TRBV7-9	TRBD1	-	TRBJ2-1	TGTGCCAGCAGCTTAAAGGGGGCGCTTTTTGGTGAGCAGTTCTTC	CASSLKGALFGEQFF
TRBV5-4	-	-	TRBJ1-1	TGTGCCAGCAGCCCTATAGCTGGACTAGTTATGAACACTGAAGCTTTCTTT	CASSPIAGLVMNTEAFF
TRBV24-1	TRBD1	-	TRBJ2-4	TGTGCCACCAGTGATGCCGGGACAGGGAAGGAGGCCAAAAACATTCAGTACTTC	CATSDAGTGKEAKNIQYF
TRBV6-5	TRBD1	-	TRBJ1-2	TGTGCCAGCAGAGCGACAGGGTTACATGGCTACACCTTC	CASRATGLHGYTF
TRBV7-9	TRBD1	-	TRBJ2-3	TGTGCCAGCAGCTTAGTCTACCGGGACAGGGGAGATACGCAGTATTTT	CASSLVYRDRGDTQYF
TRBV7-2	TRBD1	-	TRBJ2-7	TGTGCCAGCAGCGTCGGGACAGTCTTAGAGCAGTACTTC	CASSVGTVLEQYF
TRBV6-2/TRBV6-3	-	-	TRBJ2-7	TGTGCCAGCAGTTACTCGTGGCGAGCGGGCGAAAGCTCCTACGAGCAGTACTTC	CASSYSWRAGESSYEQYF
TRBV28	TRBD1	-	TRBJ2-2	TGTGCCAGCAATTACGTCGGACAGGGAAGTGGAGGCACCGGGGAGCTGTTTTTT	CASNYVGQGSGGTGELFF
TRBV15	-	-	TRBJ1-5	TGTGCCACCAGCATCGGGGGAACCAGCAATCAGCCCCAGCATTTT	CATSIGGTSNQPQHF